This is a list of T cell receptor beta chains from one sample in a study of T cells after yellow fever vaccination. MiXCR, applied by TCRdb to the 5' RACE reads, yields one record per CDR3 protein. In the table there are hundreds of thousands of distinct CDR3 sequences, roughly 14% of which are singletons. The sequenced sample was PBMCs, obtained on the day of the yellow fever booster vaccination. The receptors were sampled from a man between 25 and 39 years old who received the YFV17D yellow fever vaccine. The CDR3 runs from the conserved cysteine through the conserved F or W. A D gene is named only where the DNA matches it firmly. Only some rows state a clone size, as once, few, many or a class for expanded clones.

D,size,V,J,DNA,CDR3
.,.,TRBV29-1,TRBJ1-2,TGCAGCCATACTACCCTGTGGGGGTCCTATGGCTACACCTTC,CSHTTLWGSYGYTF
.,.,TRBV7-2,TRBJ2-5,TGTGCCAGCAGCTTAAGCGCGGGGGAGACCCAGTACTTC,CASSLSAGETQYF
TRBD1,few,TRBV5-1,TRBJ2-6,TGCGCCAGCAGCCCCGAGGGACAGGGGGGCTGGGCCAACGTCCTGACTTTC,CASSPEGQGGWANVLTF
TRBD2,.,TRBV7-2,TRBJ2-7,TGTGCCAGCAGCTTGGCAGCGGGAGTATCCGATAACGAGCAGTACTTC,CASSLAAGVSDNEQYF
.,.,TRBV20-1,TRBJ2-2,TGCAGCGCTCCGGAGATTGGACGGCAAAACACCGGGGAGCTGTTTTTT,CSAPEIGRQNTGELFF
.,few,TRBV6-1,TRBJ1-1,TGTGCCAGCAGAACCCCCGGGGGCTATACTGAAGCTTTCTTT,CASRTPGGYTEAFF
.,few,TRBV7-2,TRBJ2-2,TGTGCCAGCAGCTTACAACGGAACACCGGGGAGCTGTTTTTT,CASSLQRNTGELFF
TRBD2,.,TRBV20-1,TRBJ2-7,TGCAGTGCTAGCTCGGGACTAGCGGGAGCCTACGAGCAGTACTTC,CSASSGLAGAYEQYF
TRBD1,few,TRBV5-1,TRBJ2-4,TGCGCCAGCAGCCTAGGGGGACAGGCTAAAAACATTCAGTACTTC,CASSLGGQAKNIQYF
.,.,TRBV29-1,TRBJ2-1,TGCAGCGTTGTAGAACAGGGTCCCTACAATGAGCAGTTCTTC,CSVVEQGPYNEQFF
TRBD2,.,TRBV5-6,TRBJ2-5,TGTGCCAGCAGCTTGGTGGGGGGGAAGGTGACCCAGTACTTC,CASSLVGGKVTQYF
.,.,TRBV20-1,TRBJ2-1,TGCAGCACCGCGCGGGGTTACAATAAGCAGTTCTTC,CSTARGYNKQFF
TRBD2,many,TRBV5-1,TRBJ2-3,TGCGCCAGCAGCTTGACCTCACCTACGACTAGCGGAAAGCAGTATTTT,CASSLTSPTTSGKQYF
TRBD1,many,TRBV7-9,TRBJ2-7,TGTGCCAGCAGCCCCGGGACAGTGGGTTACGGGCAGTACTTC,CASSPGTVGYGQYF
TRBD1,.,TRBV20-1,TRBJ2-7,TGCAGTGCTAGAGAGGCCACGCCTAACACAGGGGCTGGCGAGCAGTACTTC,CSAREATPNTGAGEQYF
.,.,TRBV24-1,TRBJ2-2,TGTGCCACCAGTGGCAACACCGGGGAGCTGTTTTTT,CATSGNTGELFF
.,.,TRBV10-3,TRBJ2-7,TGTGCCATCAGTGAGGCCCAGGTTGAGCAGTACTTC,CAISEAQVEQYF
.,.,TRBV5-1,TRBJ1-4,TGCGCCAGCAGCTTGGAGGGGTTGGGTGAAAAACTGTTTTTT,CASSLEGLGEKLFF
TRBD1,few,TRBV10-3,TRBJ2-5,TGTGCCATCAACCCTGGGGGACAGAGTAAAGAGACCCAGTACTTC,CAINPGGQSKETQYF
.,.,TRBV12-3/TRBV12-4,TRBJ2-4,TGTGCCAGCGGTTTCGACGGAAACATTCAGTACTTC,CASGFDGNIQYF
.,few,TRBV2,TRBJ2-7,TGTGCCAGCAGGCTTAACGCTTTATCCGAGCAGTACTTC,CASRLNALSEQYF
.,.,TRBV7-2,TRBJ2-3,TGTGCCAGCAGCTTAGGGCCTGGCTCAGATACGCAGTATTTT,CASSLGPGSDTQYF
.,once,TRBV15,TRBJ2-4,TGTGTCACCTGTGAGAGGGCCAAAAACATTCAGTACTTC,CVTCERAKNIQYF
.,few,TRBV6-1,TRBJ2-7,TGTGCCAGCAGTCCGGGGGACCGTTACTACGAGCAGTACTTC,CASSPGDRYYEQYF
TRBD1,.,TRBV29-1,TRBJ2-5,TGCAGCGTATGGGACAGCCAAGAGACCCAGTACTTC,CSVWDSQETQYF
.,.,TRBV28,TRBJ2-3,TGTGCCAGCAGTTTATTAAAACCAGGGGGGGAAGATACGCAGTATTTT,CASSLLKPGGEDTQYF
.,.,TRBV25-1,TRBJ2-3,TGTGCCAGCACCCTCGACAACACCGACACAGATACGCAGTATTTT,CASTLDNTDTDTQYF
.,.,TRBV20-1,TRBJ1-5,TGCAGTGCTAGAAGGATTGAGGTCGGAGGTCAGCCCCAGCATTTT,CSARRIEVGGQPQHF
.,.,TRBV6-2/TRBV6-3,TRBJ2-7,TGTGCCAGCAGTTACTCGAAGAGGGGATTAAGTGACGAGCAGTACTTC,CASSYSKRGLSDEQYF
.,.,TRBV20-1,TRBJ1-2,TGCAGTGCTAGCACACAATATGGCTACACCTTC,CSASTQYGYTF
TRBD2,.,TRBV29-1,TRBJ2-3,TGCAGCGTTGTCCTAAGCGGGACTAGCACAGATACGCAGTATTTT,CSVVLSGTSTDTQYF
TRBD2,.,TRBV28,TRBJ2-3,TGTGCCAGCAGTAACGGACTAGTTCAGACGCAGTATTTT,CASSNGLVQTQYF
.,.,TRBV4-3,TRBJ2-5,TGCGCCAGCAGCCAAGATGCAGGGAGTTGGGAGACCCAGTACTTC,CASSQDAGSWETQYF
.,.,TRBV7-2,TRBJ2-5,TGTGCCAGCAGCTTATTGGGGGGTAGAGAGGAGACCCAGTACTTC,CASSLLGGREETQYF
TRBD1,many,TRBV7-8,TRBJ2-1,TGTGCCAGCAGCTTAACCGGGACAGGGCGTTACAATGAGCAGTTCTTC,CASSLTGTGRYNEQFF
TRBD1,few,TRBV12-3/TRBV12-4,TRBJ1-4,TGTGCCAGCAGCAGGGGACAGGCGGCTGAAAAACTGTTTTTT,CASSRGQAAEKLFF
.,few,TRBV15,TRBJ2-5,TGTGCCACCAGCAGAGACCGGATCGCGGCAGAGACCCAGTACTTC,CATSRDRIAAETQYF
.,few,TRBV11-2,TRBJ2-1,TGTGCCAGCAGCGCCGCCGGCAGTAATGAGCAGTTCTTC,CASSAAGSNEQFF
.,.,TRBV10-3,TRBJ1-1,TGTGCCATCAGTGATGGGTTCCCTGAAGCTTTCTTT,CAISDGFPEAFF
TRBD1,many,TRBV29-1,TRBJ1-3,TGCAGCGTTGACCTATCCGGGACAGGCTCTGGAAACACCATATATTTT,CSVDLSGTGSGNTIYF
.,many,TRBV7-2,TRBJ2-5,TGTGCCAGCAGCTTAGGGGCCGGGGAGACCCAGTACTTC,CASSLGAGETQYF
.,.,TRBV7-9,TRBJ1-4,TGTGCCTGGGGGGGGATTGCAACTAATGAAAAACTGTTTTTT,CAWGGIATNEKLFF
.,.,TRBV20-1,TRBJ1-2,TGCAGTGCTAGACCGGGGGGGAACTATGGCTACACCTTC,CSARPGGNYGYTF
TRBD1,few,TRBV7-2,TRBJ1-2,TGTGCCAGCAGCCCTAGGACAGGAGGCTCTAACTATGGCTACACCTTC,CASSPRTGGSNYGYTF
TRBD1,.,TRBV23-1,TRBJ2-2,TGCGCCAGCAGGGGGACAGACGGCGGGGAGCTGTTTTTT,CASRGTDGGELFF
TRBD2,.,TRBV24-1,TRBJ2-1,TGTGCCACCGGGACGGCGGGAGGGTCTGGGGATGAGCAGTTCTTC,CATGTAGGSGDEQFF
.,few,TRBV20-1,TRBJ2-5,TGCAGTGAGGCGAAGGGATTGGAGACCCAGTACTTC,CSEAKGLETQYF
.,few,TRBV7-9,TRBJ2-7,TGTGCCAGCAGCTTAGCGCAAGGGCCCAACTACGAGCAGTACTTC,CASSLAQGPNYEQYF
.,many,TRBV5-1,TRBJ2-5,TGCGCCAGCAGCTTCACGCGACAGCAAGAGACCCAGTACTTC,CASSFTRQQETQYF
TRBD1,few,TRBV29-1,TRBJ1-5,TGCAGCGTTGAACTGGGACAGGGGAGGCGGACCCAGCATTTT,CSVELGQGRRTQHF
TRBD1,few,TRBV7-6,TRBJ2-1,TGTGCCAGCAGCCCCGGGACAGGGGGTTCCAATGAGCAGTTCTTC,CASSPGTGGSNEQFF
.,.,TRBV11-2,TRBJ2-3,TGTGCCAGCAGCTTAGATGGCACAGGGCGACTTGGAGATACGCAGTATTTT,CASSLDGTGRLGDTQYF
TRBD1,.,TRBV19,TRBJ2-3,TGTGCGGCCGGGACAGGGGTAGCCGGTGCGCAGTATTTT,CAAGTGVAGAQYF